The source of this TCR beta chain is a study of Ad26.COV2.S vaccination and SARS-CoV-2 variants. Study-level findings and limits: Researchers reported similar non-spike TCR breadth in vaccine and placebo recipients.

TCRdb keeps only in-frame clones here, not all; method: immunoSEQ multiplex PCR. The sample holds about 390,000 clones, approximately 86% seen once. Comment on this clone: Its antigen is currently unknown.

This CDR3 spans 14 amino acids. V dropped 6 bases and J dropped 5 bases, with 16 bases sitting between them. Germline V gene sequence: CDR1 MDHEN, CDR2 SYDVKM. Sample treatment: around 19 received Ad26.COV2.S at low or high dose, single or two shots; a few received placebo; per-sample allocation not given. Sampling took place 63 days after the first vaccine or placebo injection. Based in Boston, the donor was an adult of 18-55 years. The study used a vaccine consisting of an Ad26 vector that expressed Wuhan-strain SARS-CoV-2 spike. This sequence joins TRBV28 and TRBJ2-5; perhaps D is TRBD1 or TRBD2 (5 bases each). The specimen was peripheral blood, collected in a trial of Ad26.COV2.S vaccine versus placebo. The sequence came from a person between 18 and 65 years old who received the Ad26.COV2.S COVID-19 vaccine or a placebo. CDR3 DNA sequence: TGTGCCAGCAGCTCTCAAGCGGACACCGAGACCCAGTACTTC. Protein product: CASSSQADTETQYF.